One and the same sample provided the 3 T cell receptor beta chains below, sequenced in a study of T cell responses to AZD1222 COVID-19 vaccine. Profiling relied on immunoSEQ multiplex PCR, and the TCRdb table lists in-frame clones only, not all of them. The data show over 120,000 clones, roughly 90% seen once. The sequences come from peripheral blood, collected 28 days after the second AZD1222 dose. The receptors originated from an adult who received the AZD1222 COVID-19 vaccine.

This rearrangement joins TRBV24-1 to TRBJ1-5, with D hard to call. The CDR3 covers 13 residues. Germline V lookup: CDR1 KGHDR, CDR2 SFDVKD. Deletions cut 6 bases from V and 6 bases from J, with 11 bases between. CDR3 nucleotide sequence: TGTGCCACCAGTTCCCTAAGTGGTCAGCCCCAGCATTTT. This encodes CATSSLSGQPQHF.

The chain combines TRBV3-1 (or the pseudogene TRBV3-2) with TRBJ2-3; a possible D gene is TRBD1 (6 bases). The length of the CDR3 is 14 residues. Deletions cut 0 bases from V and 7 bases from J, with 11 bases between. Germline CDR1 reads LGHDT; CDR2 reads YNNKEL (reference sequence). The CDR3 bases are TGTGCCAGCAGCCAAGAAATGGGGGCTTATACGCAGTATTTT. Its translation: CASSQEMGAYTQYF.

V is TRBV7-8 and J is TRBJ2-3; 11 bases line up with TRBD1. The V segment lost 4 bases and the J segment 6 bases; nucleotides outside the gene matches: 3. Germline values: CDR1 SGHVS, CDR2 FQNEAQ. The CDR3 length is 14 residues. The CDR3 region is CASSSRTGGDTQYF. DNA for the CDR3: TGTGCCAGCAGCTCCCGGACAGGGGGCGATACGCAGTATTTT.